The T cell receptor (beta chain) under discussion was sequenced for a study of human CD8 memory T cell subsets (dated by TCRdb to about 2020). Concerning the study at large: The clonal relationships among stem-like (TSTEM), progenitor exhausted-like (TPEX) and effector memory CD8+ T cell subsets were assessed by comparing the TCRbeta repertoires of these subsets. Six donors each provided TSTEM, TPEX and effector memory subsets, and TCRbeta repertoires were obtained from all six.

What the study reported, not specific to this receptor: Normalized Shannon-Wiener diversity was similarly high in the TSTEM and TPEX subsets, while the effector memory subsets were comparatively less diverse. The stem-like TSTEM and TPEX subsets each shared clonotypes with effector memory cells, but the TSTEM and TPEX repertoires had minimal overlap with each other, suggesting distinct antigen spectra. Based on Chao1 estimates, TSTEM subsets appeared to have greater repertoire diversity than TPEX subsets, which could potentially reflect a broader range of specificities. Only TCRbeta chains were sequenced, and repertoire comparisons rested on several donors tested with paired t-tests and Bonferroni correction.

Peripheral blood mononuclear cells were isolated from healthy donor buffy coats by density gradient separation. Negative magnetic separation using EasySep or MojoSort CD8+ T cell isolation kits was how the study enriched total CD8+ T cells. An RNeasy Mini Kit was used to extract total RNA from duplicate vials of around 150,000 sorted CD8+ T cells per subset. The PBMCs were used fresh or after being cryopreserved in fetal bovine serum with about 9.1% DMSO. CD8+ T cell subsets were sorted to purity by fluorescence-activated cell sorting on a FACSAria III. A Human TCR Profiling Kit was used to prepare UMI-labeled 5' RACE TCRbeta libraries. Every TCRbeta library was prepared in parallel, with the same number of PCR cycles used for all of the libraries. The original pipeline was this. The number of functional CDR3beta clonotypes in each TCRbeta library ranged from about 2,700 to 20,000. MIGEC 1.2.9 was used for UMI extraction and consensus assembly, with at least three reads per UMI being required. MiXCR 3.0.3 was used to extract in-frame CDR3beta repertoires. Each sample was downsampled to 42,000 randomly selected UMIs before diversity metrics were calculated in VDJtools 1.2.1. For the top 3,000 clones of each sample pair, the repertoire overlap metrics D, R and F2 were calculated in VDJtools. TCRdb reprocessed the reads and provides one entry for every CDR3 protein sequence; no DNA is given. TCRdb, not the authors, supplied the V and J calls. This specimen's table enumerates 7,500 to 9,500 distinct CDR3 sequences. Of the sample, over 20% falls within the top ten clones.

The CDR3 goes from the cysteine to the phenylalanine over 15 residues. This entry has no DNA. CDR1 and CDR2, per the germline V gene, are MDHEN and SYDVKM. Regarding this clonotype: The target of this receptor is not known.

The V and J segments used are TRBV28 and TRBJ2-1; TCRdb proposes TRBD2, but this gene call is untestable without DNA. The sequence was obtained from a human donor in good health. Sequencing input: CD8+ T cells from PBMCs. The CDR3 loop reads CASSLQAGGYNEQFF.